A single sample is the source of the 8 T cell receptor beta chains below, sequenced in a study of blood T cell repertoires in COVID-19 (dated by TCRdb to about 2020). Library generation was performed with the immunoSEQ multiplex PCR assay. TCRdb mirrors the immuneACCESS table, restricted to in-frame sequences. Some clones are absent from its copies; in checked studies, under half trace to an unresolved V gene, and the reason for the others is unknown. For this sample there are some 45,000 clones; under 90% appear just once. The ten largest make up just over 8.5% of the sample. Sequenced sample: peripheral blood. The source of these receptors is a man aged 55 to 70 with acute or convalescent COVID-19.

The chain carries TRBV18 and TRBJ1-2; a possible D gene is TRBD1 (6 bases). CDR3 length: 13 amino acids. Germline values: CDR1 KGHSH, CDR2 LQKENI. V lost 3 bases to trimming and J lost 7 bases, with 12 bases between them. The CDR3 DNA sequence: TGTGCCAGCTCACCGGGGGCGCGTGGTGGCTACACCTTC. Its translation is CASSPGARGGYTF.

The chain combines TRBV9 with TRBJ2-7, with D possibly being TRBD2 (5 bases). The CDR3 is 13 residues long. Germline CDR1 is SGDLS and CDR2 is YYNGEE. The germline V and J ends were trimmed by 0 bases and 4 bases, with 8 bases remaining between them. The CDR3 here is CASSVVPGYEQYF. Here the CDR3 DNA reads TGTGCCAGCAGCGTAGTCCCGGGGTACGAGCAGTACTTC.

The chain has TRBV5-4 and TRBJ1-6; the match to TRBD1 covers 8 bases. The length of the CDR3 is 14 residues. V dropped 0 bases and J dropped 7; count of bases not matched to a gene: 0. Per the germline V gene, CDR1 is SGHNT and CDR2 is YYREEE (reference sequence). The CDR3 reads CASSLGQGNSPLHF. DNA of the CDR3: TGTGCCAGCAGCTTGGGACAGGGGAATTCACCCCTCCACTTT.

V usage is TRBV19 and J usage is TRBJ1-5, with a weak D call TRBD1 (6 bases). Germline-derived CDR1 and CDR2 are LNHDA and SQIVND (reference sequence). The V and J ends lost 6 bases and 2 bases respectively, with 17 bases between them. This CDR3 contains 16 residues. CDR3 in amino acids: CASRAWGNRGNQPQHF. The CDR3 nucleotides read TGTGCCAGTAGGGCCTGGGGCAACAGGGGCAATCAGCCCCAGCATTTT.

The chain combines TRBV12-3 or TRBV12-4 with TRBJ1-5; tentative D call: TRBD1 (5 bases). Between the trimmed V and J ends, which lost 8 bases and 6 bases, there was a span of 14 bases. The CDR3 has 13 residues. CDR3 residues: CASGSGRGQPQHF. CDR3 DNA sequence: TGTGCCAGCGGATCAGGGAGGGGTCAGCCCCAGCATTTT.

This clone has only one observation. The J gene is TRBJ2-5, the V gene TRBV7-9, with a tentative D call TRBD2 (5 bases). Per the germline V gene, CDR1 is SEHNR and CDR2 is FQNEAQ (reference sequence). The CDR3 runs 12 residues. V gave up 8 bases and J gave up 5 bases, with 12 bases separating them. CDR3 loop: CASVPSLETQYF. CDR3 coding DNA: TGTGCCAGCGTACCTAGCCTGGAGACCCAGTACTTC.

This chain connects TRBV6-1 to TRBJ1-2, with D hard to call. The germline gives CDR1 MNHNS, CDR2 SASEGT. This CDR3 has 13 amino acids. V lost 2 bases and J 8 bases, leaving 12 bases between the germline ends. The chain's CDR3 is CASSELRELGYTF. The CDR3 region has the DNA TGTGCCAGCAGTGAATTGAGGGAACTAGGCTACACCTTC.

This clone was observed many times. One junction end disagrees with the germline gene, perhaps due to a read error. The V gene is TRBV30, the J gene TRBJ2-7, with a weak D call TRBD1 (6 bases). The CDR3 contains 11 residues. Germline V gene data show CDR1 as GTSNPN and CDR2 as SVGIG (reference sequence). The CDR3 coding sequence is TGTGCCTGGGGGGGCGCGGGCCAGAAACACTTC. Its translation: CAWGGAGQKHF.